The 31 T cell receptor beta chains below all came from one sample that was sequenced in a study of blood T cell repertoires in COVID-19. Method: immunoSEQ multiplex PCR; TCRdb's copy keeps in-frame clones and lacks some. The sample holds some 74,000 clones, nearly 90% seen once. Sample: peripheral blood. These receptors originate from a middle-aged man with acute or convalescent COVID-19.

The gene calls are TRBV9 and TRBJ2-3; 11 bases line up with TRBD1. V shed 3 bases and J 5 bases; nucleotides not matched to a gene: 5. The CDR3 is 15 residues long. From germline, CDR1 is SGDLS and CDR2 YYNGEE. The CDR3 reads CASSAGQGDLDTQYF. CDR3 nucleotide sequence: TGTGCCAGCAGCGCGGGACAGGGGGACCTAGATACGCAGTATTTT.

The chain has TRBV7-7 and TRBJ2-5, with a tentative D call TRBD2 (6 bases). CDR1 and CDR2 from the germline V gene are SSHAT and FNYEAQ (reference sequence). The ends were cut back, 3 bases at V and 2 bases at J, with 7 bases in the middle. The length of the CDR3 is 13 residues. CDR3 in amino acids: CASSLGGQETQYF. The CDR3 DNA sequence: TGTGCCAGCAGCTTGGGGGGTCAAGAGACCCAGTACTTC.

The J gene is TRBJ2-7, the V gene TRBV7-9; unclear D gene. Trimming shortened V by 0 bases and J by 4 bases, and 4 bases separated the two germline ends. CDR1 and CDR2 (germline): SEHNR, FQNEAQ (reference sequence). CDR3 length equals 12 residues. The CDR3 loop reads CASSLALYEQYF. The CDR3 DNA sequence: TGTGCCAGCAGCTTAGCGCTATACGAGCAGTACTTC.

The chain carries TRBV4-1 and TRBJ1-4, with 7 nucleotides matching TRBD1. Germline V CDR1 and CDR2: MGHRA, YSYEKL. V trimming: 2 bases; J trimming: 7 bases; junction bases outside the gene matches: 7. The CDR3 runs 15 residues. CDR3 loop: CASSQPQGVFEKLFF. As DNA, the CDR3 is TGCGCCAGCAGCCAACCCCAGGGGGTGTTTGAAAAACTGTTTTTT.

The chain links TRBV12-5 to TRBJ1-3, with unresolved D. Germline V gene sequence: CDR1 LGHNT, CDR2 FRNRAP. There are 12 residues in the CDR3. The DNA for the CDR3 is TGTGCCACCGGTCCAGGTGGAAACACCATATATTTT. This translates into CATGPGGNTIYF.

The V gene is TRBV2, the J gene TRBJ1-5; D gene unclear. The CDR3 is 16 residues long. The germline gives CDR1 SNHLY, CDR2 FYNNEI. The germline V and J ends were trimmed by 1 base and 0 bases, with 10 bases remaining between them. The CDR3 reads CASSEGYRNSNQPQHF. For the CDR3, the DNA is TGTGCCAGCAGTGAAGGGTACAGAAATAGCAATCAGCCCCAGCATTTT.

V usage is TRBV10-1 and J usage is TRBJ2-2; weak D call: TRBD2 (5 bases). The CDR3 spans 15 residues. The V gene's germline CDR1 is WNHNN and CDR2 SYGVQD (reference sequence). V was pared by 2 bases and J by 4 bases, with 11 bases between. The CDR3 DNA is TGCGCCAGCAGTGAGACCACTAGATCCACCGGGGAGCTGTTTTTT. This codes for CASSETTRSTGELFF.

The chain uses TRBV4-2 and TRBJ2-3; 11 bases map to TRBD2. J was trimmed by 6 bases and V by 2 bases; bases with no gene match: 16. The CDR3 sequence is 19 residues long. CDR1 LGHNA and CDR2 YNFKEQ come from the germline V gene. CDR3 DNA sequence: TGTGCCAGCAGCCAAAACACAGGACTAGCGGGTTCGAAAGGGGATACGCAGTATTTT. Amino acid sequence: CASSQNTGLAGSKGDTQYF.

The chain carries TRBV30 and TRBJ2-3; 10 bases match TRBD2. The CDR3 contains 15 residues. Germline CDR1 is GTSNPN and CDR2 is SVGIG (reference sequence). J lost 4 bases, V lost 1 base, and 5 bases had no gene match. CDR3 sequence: CAWSAERGGSDTQYF. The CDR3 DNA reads TGTGCCTGGAGTGCAGAGCGGGGGGGATCAGATACGCAGTATTTT.

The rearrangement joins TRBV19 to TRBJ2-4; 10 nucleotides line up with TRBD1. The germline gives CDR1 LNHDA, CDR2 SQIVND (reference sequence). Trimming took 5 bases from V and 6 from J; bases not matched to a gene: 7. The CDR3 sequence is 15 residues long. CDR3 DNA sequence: TGTGCCAGTAGTGCACCGGGACAGGGGATAAACATTCAGTACTTC. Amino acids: CASSAPGQGINIQYF.

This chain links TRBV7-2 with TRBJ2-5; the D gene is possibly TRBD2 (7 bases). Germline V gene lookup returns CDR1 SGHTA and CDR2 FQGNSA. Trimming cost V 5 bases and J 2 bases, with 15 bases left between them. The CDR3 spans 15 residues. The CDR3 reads CASSALRGGQETQYF. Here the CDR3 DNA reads TGTGCCAGCAGCGCCCTGAGGGGGGGACAAGAGACCCAGTACTTC.

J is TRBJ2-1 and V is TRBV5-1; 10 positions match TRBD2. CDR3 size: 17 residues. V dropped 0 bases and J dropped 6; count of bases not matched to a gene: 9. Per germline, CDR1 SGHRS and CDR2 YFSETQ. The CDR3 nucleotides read TGCGCCAGCAGCTTGGTTCCTAGCGGGGGTACGCGCAATGAGCAGTTCTTC. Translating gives CASSLVPSGGTRNEQFF.

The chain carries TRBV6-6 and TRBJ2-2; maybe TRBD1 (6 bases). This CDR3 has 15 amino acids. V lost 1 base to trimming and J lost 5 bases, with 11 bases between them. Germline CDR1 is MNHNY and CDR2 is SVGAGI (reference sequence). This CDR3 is CASSYLQGGTGELFF. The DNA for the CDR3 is TGTGCCAGCAGTTACTTACAGGGCGGGACCGGGGAGCTGTTTTTT.

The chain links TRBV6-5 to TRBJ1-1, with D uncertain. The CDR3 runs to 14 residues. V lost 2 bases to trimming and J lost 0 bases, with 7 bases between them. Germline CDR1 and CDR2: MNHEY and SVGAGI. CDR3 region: CASSYQALNTEAFF. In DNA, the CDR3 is TGTGCCAGCAGTTACCAGGCCTTGAACACTGAAGCTTTCTTT.

CDR3 sequence: CASSEQGTAGGELFF. CDR3 coding DNA: TGTGCCAGCAGTGAACAGGGGACAGCGGGCGGGGAGCTGTTTTTT. The chain recombines TRBV2 with TRBJ2-2; maybe TRBD1 (7 bases). The CDR3 is 15 amino acids. CDR1 is SNHLY, CDR2 FYNNEI, per germline. V shed 2 bases and J shed 7 bases, with 14 bases lying between them.

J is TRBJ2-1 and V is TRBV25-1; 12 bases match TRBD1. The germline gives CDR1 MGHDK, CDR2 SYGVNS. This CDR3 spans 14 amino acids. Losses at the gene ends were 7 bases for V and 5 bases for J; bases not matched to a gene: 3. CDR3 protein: CASKGQGADNEQFF. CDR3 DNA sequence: TGTGCCAGCAAGGGACAGGGGGCGGACAATGAGCAGTTCTTC.

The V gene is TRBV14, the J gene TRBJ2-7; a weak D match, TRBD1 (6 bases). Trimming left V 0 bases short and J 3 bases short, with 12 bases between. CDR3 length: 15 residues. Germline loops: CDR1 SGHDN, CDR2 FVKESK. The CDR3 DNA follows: TGTGCCAGCAGCCAAGATTCCACAGGGTTCTACGAGCAGTACTTC. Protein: CASSQDSTGFYEQYF. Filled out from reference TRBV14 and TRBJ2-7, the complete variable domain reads EAGVTQFPSHSVIEKGQTVTLRCDPISGHDNLYWYRRVMGKEIKFLLHFVKESKQDESGMPNNRFLAERTGGTYSTLKVQPAELEDSGVYFCASSQDSTGFYEQYFGPGTRLTVT.

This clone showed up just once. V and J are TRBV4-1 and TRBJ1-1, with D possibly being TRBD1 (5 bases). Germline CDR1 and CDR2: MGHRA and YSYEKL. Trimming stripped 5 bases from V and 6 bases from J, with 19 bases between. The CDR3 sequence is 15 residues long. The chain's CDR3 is CASSSYRNPRSEAFF. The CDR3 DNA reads TGCGCCAGCAGCTCCTACAGGAACCCGAGGTCTGAAGCTTTCTTT.

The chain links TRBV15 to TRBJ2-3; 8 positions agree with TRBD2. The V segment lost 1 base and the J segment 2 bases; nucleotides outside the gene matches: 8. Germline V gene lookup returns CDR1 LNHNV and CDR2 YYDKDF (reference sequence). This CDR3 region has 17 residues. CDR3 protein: CATSRGRGRGDTDTQYF. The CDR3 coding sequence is TGTGCCACCAGCAGAGGCCGGGGGCGGGGGGACACAGATACGCAGTATTTT. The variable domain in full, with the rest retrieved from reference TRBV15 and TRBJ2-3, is DAMVIQNPRYQVTQFGKPVTLSCSQTLNHNVMYWYQQKSSQAPKLLFHYYDKDFNNEADTPDNFQSRRPNTSFCFLDIRSPGLGDTAMYLCATSRGRGRGDTDTQYFGPGTRLTVL.

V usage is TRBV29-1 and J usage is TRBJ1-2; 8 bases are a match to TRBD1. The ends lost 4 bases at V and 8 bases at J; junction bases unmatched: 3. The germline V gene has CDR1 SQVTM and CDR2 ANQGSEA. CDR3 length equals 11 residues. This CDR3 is CSVGQGRGYTF. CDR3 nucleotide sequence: TGCAGCGTTGGACAGGGGAGAGGCTACACCTTC.

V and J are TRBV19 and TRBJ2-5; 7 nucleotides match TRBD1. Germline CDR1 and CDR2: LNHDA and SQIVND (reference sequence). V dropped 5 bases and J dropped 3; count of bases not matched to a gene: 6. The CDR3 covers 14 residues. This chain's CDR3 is CASSPRDRKETQYF. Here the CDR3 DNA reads TGTGCCAGTAGTCCCCGGGACAGAAAAGAGACCCAGTACTTC.

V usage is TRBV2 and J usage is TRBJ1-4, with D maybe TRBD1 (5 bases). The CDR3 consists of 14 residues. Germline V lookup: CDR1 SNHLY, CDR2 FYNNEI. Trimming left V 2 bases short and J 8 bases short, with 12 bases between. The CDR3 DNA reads TGTGCCAGCAGTGAATGGGGGGTAGCAGAAAAACTGTTTTTT. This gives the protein CASSEWGVAEKLFF.

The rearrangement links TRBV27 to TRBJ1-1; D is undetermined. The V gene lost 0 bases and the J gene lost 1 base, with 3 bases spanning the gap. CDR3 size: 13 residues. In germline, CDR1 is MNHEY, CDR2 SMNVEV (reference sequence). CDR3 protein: CASSLSANTEAFF. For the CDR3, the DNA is TGTGCCAGCAGTTTATCGGCGAACACTGAAGCTTTCTTT.

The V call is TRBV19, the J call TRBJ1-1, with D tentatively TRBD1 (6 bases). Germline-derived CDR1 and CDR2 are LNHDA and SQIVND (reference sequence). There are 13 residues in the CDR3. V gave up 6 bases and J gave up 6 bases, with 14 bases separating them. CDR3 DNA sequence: TGTGCCAGTAGGACAACAGGGTGGCCTGAAGCTTTCTTT. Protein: CASRTTGWPEAFF. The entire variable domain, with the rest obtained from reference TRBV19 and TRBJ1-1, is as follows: DGGITQSPKYLFRKEGQNVTLSCEQNLNHDAMYWYRQDPGQGLRLIYYSQIVNDFQKGDIAEGYSVSREKKESFPLTVTSAQKNPTAFYLCASRTTGWPEAFFGQGTRLTVV.

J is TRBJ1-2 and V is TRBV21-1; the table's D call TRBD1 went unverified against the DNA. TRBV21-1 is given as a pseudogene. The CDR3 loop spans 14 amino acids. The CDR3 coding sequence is TGTGCCAGCAGCAAAGGATACAGGGACTATGGCTACACCTTC. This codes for CASSKGYRDYGYTF.

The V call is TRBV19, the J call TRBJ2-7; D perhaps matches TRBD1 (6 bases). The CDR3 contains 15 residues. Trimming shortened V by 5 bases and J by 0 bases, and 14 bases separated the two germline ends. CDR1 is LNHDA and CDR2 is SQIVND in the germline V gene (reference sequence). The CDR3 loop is CASSSPGAPSYEQYF. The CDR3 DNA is TGTGCCAGTAGTTCTCCAGGGGCCCCCTCCTACGAGCAGTACTTC.

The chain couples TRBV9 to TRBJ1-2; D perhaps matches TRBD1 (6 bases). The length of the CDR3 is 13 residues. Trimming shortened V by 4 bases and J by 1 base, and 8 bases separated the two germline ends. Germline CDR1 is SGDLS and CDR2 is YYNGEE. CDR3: CASSPQGNYGYTF. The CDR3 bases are TGTGCCAGCAGCCCACAGGGTAACTATGGCTACACCTTC. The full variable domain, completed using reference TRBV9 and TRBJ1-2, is DSGVTQTPKHLITATGQRVTLRCSPRSGDLSVYWYQQSLDQGLQFLIQYYNGEERAKGNILERFSAQQFPDLHSELNLSSLELGDSALYFCASSPQGNYGYTFGSGTRLTVV.

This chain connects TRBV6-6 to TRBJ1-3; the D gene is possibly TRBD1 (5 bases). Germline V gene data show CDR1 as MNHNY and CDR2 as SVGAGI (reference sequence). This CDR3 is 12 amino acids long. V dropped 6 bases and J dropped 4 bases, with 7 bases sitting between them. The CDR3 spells CASRRQGNTIYF. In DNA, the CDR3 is TGTGCCAGCAGACGACAGGGAAACACCATATATTTT.

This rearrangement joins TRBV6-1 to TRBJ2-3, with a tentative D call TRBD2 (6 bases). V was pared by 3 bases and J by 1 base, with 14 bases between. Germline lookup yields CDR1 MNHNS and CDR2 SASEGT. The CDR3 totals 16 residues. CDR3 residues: CASSESTSSGTDTQYF. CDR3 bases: TGTGCCAGCAGTGAGTCTACTAGCTCTGGCACAGATACGCAGTATTTT.

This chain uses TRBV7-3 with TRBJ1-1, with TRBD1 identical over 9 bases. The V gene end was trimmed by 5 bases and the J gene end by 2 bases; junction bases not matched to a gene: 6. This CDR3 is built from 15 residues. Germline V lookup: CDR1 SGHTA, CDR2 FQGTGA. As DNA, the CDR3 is TGTGCCAGCAGCCCGACAGGGGGACCAAACACTGAAGCTTTCTTT. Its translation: CASSPTGGPNTEAFF.

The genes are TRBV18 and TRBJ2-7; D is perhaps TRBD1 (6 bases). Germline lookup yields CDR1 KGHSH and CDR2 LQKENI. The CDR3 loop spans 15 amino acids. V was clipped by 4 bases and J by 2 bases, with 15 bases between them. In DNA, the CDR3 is TGTGCCAGCTCACAACAGGGTACACCGACCTACGAGCAGTACTTC. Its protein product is CASSQQGTPTYEQYF.